This TCR beta chain was recovered during a study of molecular identifiers for immune sequencing clone quantification. Broader study findings: Spiked-in Jurkat TCR RNA corresponding to one cell was reported as detectable against approximately 1 million naive cells.

This clonotype was seen more than once but under ten times. The antigen is not known. The authors sorted naive CD8 T cells as CD8+CD4-CCR7+CD45RA+. TCRdb itself ran the PCR reads through MiXCR, one entry per CDR3 protein. The table includes 8,000 to 11,000 distinct CDR3 sequences, approximately 20% detected once. The TCR sequence derives from a human donor in good health. Some libraries in this study had Jurkat cell RNA spiked in. The sample was naive CD8+ T cells from blood, with Jurkat cell RNA spiked in. Stated subset: FACS-sorted CD8+CD4-CCR7+CD45RA+ naive T cells.

The CDR3 DNA reads as TGTGCCAGCAGCTCCGGGGGGCCGTTAAATTCACCCCTCCACTTT. This sequence encodes CASSSGGPLNSPLHF. The rearrangement joins TRBV13 to TRBJ1-6; D perhaps matches TRBD1 (6 bases). V was trimmed by 4 bases and J by 7 bases, leaving 14 bases between them. CDR3 length: 15 residues. Germline V lookup: CDR1 PRHDT, CDR2 FYEKMQ (reference sequence).